The entry below describes one T cell receptor (beta chain). What it binds is not known. Assay: immunoSEQ multiplex PCR; the TCRdb copy retains only in-frame clones and omits some. The sample shows hundreds of thousands of clones, 90% to 96% of them seen only once. The data derive from a study of shared clonotypes between healthy human individuals. Notes on the study in general: Measured sharing among donors was expected to vary with sequencing depth.

Germline V gene lookup returns CDR1 LNHDA and CDR2 SQIVND (reference sequence). CDR3 size: 17 residues. Losses at the gene ends were 0 bases for V and 6 bases for J; bases not matched to a gene: 9. The V call is TRBV19, the J call TRBJ2-1, with 9 bases identical to TRBD2. The specimen was naive CD4+ T cells sorted from blood. Subset specified: CD45RA+ positively selected. The clonotype comes from a woman aged 30 to 39 in good health. CDR3 bases: TGTGCCAGTAGTATAGATCTAATAGCGGGAGATCTCAATGAGCAGTTCTTC. Amino acid sequence: CASSIDLIAGDLNEQFF. Using reference TRBV19 and TRBJ2-1 for the parts outside the CDR3, the full variable domain is DGGITQSPKYLFRKEGQNVTLSCEQNLNHDAMYWYRQDPGQGLRLIYYSQIVNDFQKGDIAEGYSVSREKKESFPLTVTSAQKNPTAFYLCASSIDLIAGDLNEQFFGPGTRLTVL.